This entry concerns a single T cell receptor (beta chain). This record comes from a study of cytomegalovirus exposure and HLA in healthy donors. The CDR3 extends over 14 amino acids. The germline V and J ends were trimmed by 5 bases and 0 bases, with 8 bases remaining between them. The V gene's germline CDR1 is SGHVS and CDR2 FNYEAQ. Researchers ran the PCR with 60 Vbeta and 13 Jbeta primers. Profiling relied on immunoSEQ multiplex PCR, and the TCRdb table lists in-frame clones only, not all of them. The data hold some 150,000 clones, with roughly 70% observed a single time. The origin of this receptor is a man in his thirties or forties in good health and CMV-seronegative. The chain employs TRBV7-6 and TRBJ2-1; no firm D call. The sequenced material came from PBMCs. CDR3 amino acids: CASSRGSSYNEQFF. The CDR3 DNA follows: TGTGCCAGCAGCCGCGGTAGCTCCTACAATGAGCAGTTCTTC.